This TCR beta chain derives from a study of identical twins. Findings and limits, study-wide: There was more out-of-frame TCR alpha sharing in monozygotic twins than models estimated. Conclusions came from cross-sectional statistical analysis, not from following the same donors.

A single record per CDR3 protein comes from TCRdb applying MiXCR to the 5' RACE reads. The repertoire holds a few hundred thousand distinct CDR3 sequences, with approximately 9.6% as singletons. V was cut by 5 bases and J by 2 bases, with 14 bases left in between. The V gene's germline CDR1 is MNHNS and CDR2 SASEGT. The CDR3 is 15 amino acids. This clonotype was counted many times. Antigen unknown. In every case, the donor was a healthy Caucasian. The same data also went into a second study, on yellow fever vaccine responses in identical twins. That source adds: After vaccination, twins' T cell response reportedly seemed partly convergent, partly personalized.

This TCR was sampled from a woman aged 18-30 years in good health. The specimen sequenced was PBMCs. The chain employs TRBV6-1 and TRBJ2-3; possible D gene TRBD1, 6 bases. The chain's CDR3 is CASSLGQTFTDTQYF. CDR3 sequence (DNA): TGTGCCAGCAGTCTAGGACAGACCTTCACAGATACGCAGTATTTT.